One sample yielded the 28 T cell receptor beta chains listed below, sequenced in a study of blood T cell repertoires in COVID-19. The repertoire was sequenced with immunoSEQ multiplex PCR; TCRdb's copy has only in-frame clones and lacks some. The profile covers 230,000 or so clones, with approximately 90% appearing a single time and 2.5% to 3% taken by the ten largest. The source material was PBMCs or T cells enriched from blood (not recorded which). The receptor source for this set is a woman aged 25 to 39 who had recovered from COVID-19.

The chain couples TRBV24-1 to TRBJ1-2; the D gene is possibly TRBD1 (5 bases). CDR1 and CDR2 (germline): KGHDR, SFDVKD. The V and J ends lost 1 base and 8 bases respectively, with 13 bases between them. The CDR3 has 14 residues. CDR3 sequence (DNA): TGTGCCACCAGTGATTTCTCTGGGGCCGGGGGCTACACCTTC. It specifies CATSDFSGAGGYTF.

In the case of this clone: Within the sample, other DNA sequences also encode this same CDR3. The chain uses TRBV9 and TRBJ1-1; D call uncertain. The CDR3 has 14 amino acids. Germline CDR1 and CDR2: SGDLS and YYNGEE. Trimming shortened V by 0 bases and J by 0 bases, and 6 bases separated the two germline ends. The CDR3, as DNA: TGTGCCAGCAGCGTAGGCGCGGTGAACACTGAAGCTTTCTTT. This gives the protein CASSVGAVNTEAFF.

This clone was counted only a few times. This chain uses TRBV4-2 with TRBJ1-2; tentatively, D is TRBD1 (6 bases). This CDR3 is 15 amino acids long. Germline V gives CDR1 LGHNA, CDR2 YNFKEQ. V lost 1 base and J lost 4, with 13 bases in between. The CDR3: CASSQVARGGYGYTF. In DNA, the CDR3 is TGTGCCAGCAGCCAAGTGGCCCGAGGGGGCTATGGCTACACCTTC.

The rearrangement uses TRBV7-3 and TRBJ1-1; tentative D call: TRBD1 (6 bases). Trimming took off 5 bases at V and 6 bases at J, with 16 bases between the two ends. Germline V gene data show CDR1 as SGHTA and CDR2 as FQGTGA. The length of the CDR3 is 14 residues. CDR3 sequence reads: CASSPGGNGAEAFF. The CDR3 coding sequence is TGTGCCAGCAGCCCGGGGGGCAATGGCGCTGAAGCTTTCTTT.

This chain uses TRBV19 with TRBJ1-1; 7 bases match TRBD1. This CDR3 contains 16 residues. The J segment lost 4 bases and the V segment lost 3 bases, leaving 11 bases of the junction unmatched. Germline V gives CDR1 LNHDA, CDR2 SQIVND (reference sequence). As DNA, the CDR3 is TGTGCCAGTAGTATGAGACAGGGCCTAGGGGCCACTGAAGCTTTCTTT. Translating it yields CASSMRQGLGATEAFF.

The chain recombines TRBV14 with TRBJ2-7, with D perhaps TRBD1 (6 bases). V lost 0 bases and J 5 bases, leaving 20 bases between the germline ends. Germline loops: CDR1 SGHDN, CDR2 FVKESK. The CDR3 loop spans 17 amino acids. CDR3: CASSQERLAGESHEQYF. CDR3 nucleotides: TGTGCCAGCAGCCAAGAACGTCTGGCAGGGGAGTCCCACGAGCAGTACTTC. Full variable domain (rest looked up from reference TRBV14 and TRBJ2-7): EAGVTQFPSHSVIEKGQTVTLRCDPISGHDNLYWYRRVMGKEIKFLLHFVKESKQDESGMPNNRFLAERTGGTYSTLKVQPAELEDSGVYFCASSQERLAGESHEQYFGPGTRLTVT.

The V and J genes are TRBV21-1 and TRBJ2-5; the D call TRBD2 from the table was never checked on the DNA. TRBV21-1 is described as a pseudogene. The CDR3 consists of 13 residues. The CDR3 sequence: CASRIRGLETQYF. CDR3 coding DNA: TGTGCCAGCAGGATCCGGGGGTTGGAGACCCAGTACTTC.

This clone was seen at least ten times. The gene calls are TRBV6-5 and TRBJ2-7; D is ambiguous. Germline CDR1 and CDR2: MNHEY and SVGAGI. This CDR3 comprises 14 residues. Trimming shortened V by 6 bases and J by 2 bases, and 14 bases separated the two germline ends. CDR3 in amino acids: CASSLAVGPYEQYF. The CDR3 coding sequence is TGTGCCAGCAGCCTGGCAGTTGGGCCCTACGAGCAGTACTTC.

The chain carries TRBV4-1 and TRBJ2-4; D is perhaps TRBD2 (6 bases). Germline assignment: CDR1 MGHRA and CDR2 YSYEKL. This CDR3 spans 17 amino acids. V dropped 1 base and J dropped 6 bases, with 19 bases sitting between them. The CDR3 sequence is CASSQVEGTFQGNIQYF. The CDR3 region has the DNA TGCGCCAGCAGCCAAGTGGAGGGGACGTTCCAAGGAAACATTCAGTACTTC.

The V call is TRBV2, the J call TRBJ2-7, with D possibly being TRBD2 (6 bases). CDR1 is SNHLY, CDR2 FYNNEI, per germline. This CDR3 has 12 residues. Trimming removed 8 bases from V and 3 bases from J, with 11 bases in between. DNA for the CDR3: TGTGCCAGCGGGGGGTTGGACTACGAGCAGTACTTC. This codes for CASGGLDYEQYF. The variable domain in full, completed from reference TRBV2 and TRBJ2-7, reads EPEVTQTPSHQVTQMGQEVILRCVPISNHLYFYWYRQILGQKVEFLVSFYNNEISEKSEIFDDQFSVERPDGSNFTLKIRSTKLEDSAMYFCASGGLDYEQYFGPGTRLTVT.

V and J are TRBV4-2 and TRBJ2-7, with 15 bases identical to TRBD2. V lost 3 bases and J lost 0; bases outside the gene matches: 3. The V gene's germline CDR1 is LGHNA and CDR2 YNFKEQ. CDR3 length equals 17 residues. The CDR3 sequence is CASSQAGLAGGSYEQYF. DNA for the CDR3: TGTGCCAGCAGCCAGGCGGGACTAGCGGGGGGCTCCTACGAGCAGTACTTC.

In DNA form, the CDR3 reads TGTGCCAGCAGTGCTACCCAGGGTCAGCCCCAGCATTTT. Translation: CASSATQGQPQHF. V is TRBV12-3 or TRBV12-4 and J is TRBJ1-5; D perhaps matches TRBD1 (5 bases). This CDR3 contains 13 residues. Trimming took 5 bases from V and 6 from J, leaving 11 bases between them.

J is TRBJ2-3 and V is TRBV24-1, with 12 positions matching TRBD1. V lost 4 bases and J lost 5; bases outside the gene matches: 6. The V gene's germline CDR1 is KGHDR and CDR2 SFDVKD. The CDR3 has 16 amino acids. The DNA for the CDR3 is TGTGCCACCAGTGACCGGGACAGGGGGCTGGGAGATACGCAGTATTTT. Amino acid sequence: CATSDRDRGLGDTQYF.

The rearrangement joins TRBV4-2 to TRBJ2-7, with TRBD2 matching over 11 bases. The CDR3 consists of 15 residues. Losses at the gene ends were 1 base for V and 4 bases for J; bases not matched to a gene: 3. The germline V gene encodes CDR1 LGHNA and CDR2 YNFKEQ. CDR3 DNA sequence: TGTGCCAGCAGCCAAGGGGCTAGCGGGGGGTACGAGCAGTACTTC. As protein: CASSQGASGGYEQYF.

This clone was detected a few times. V and J are TRBV2 and TRBJ2-2; TRBD1 might be the D (7 bases). Germline values: CDR1 SNHLY, CDR2 FYNNEI. The CDR3 length is 13 residues. Trimming pared 8 bases from V and 8 bases from J, leaving 15 bases between. The CDR3 region is CASGGGRAGELFF. For the CDR3, the DNA is TGTGCCAGCGGAGGGGGCCGGGCGGGGGAGCTGTTTTTT. Supplemented by reference TRBV2 and TRBJ2-2, the full variable domain reads EPEVTQTPSHQVTQMGQEVILRCVPISNHLYFYWYRQILGQKVEFLVSFYNNEISEKSEIFDDQFSVERPDGSNFTLKIRSTKLEDSAMYFCASGGGRAGELFFGEGSRLTVL.

A remark on this clone: Other DNA sequences in this sample translate to the same CDR3. CDR3: CASSPGQTEAFF. The DNA for the CDR3 is TGTGCCAGCTCACCGGGACAGACTGAAGCTTTCTTT. This chain joins TRBV18 and TRBJ1-1, with TRBD1 matching 7 bases. The ends lost 3 bases at V and 5 bases at J; junction bases unmatched: 0. Per the germline V gene, CDR1 is KGHSH and CDR2 is LQKENI. The CDR3 runs 12 residues. Variable domain in full (rest from reference TRBV18 and TRBJ1-1): NAGVMQNPRHLVRRRGQEARLRCSPMKGHSHVYWYRQLPEEGLKFMVYLQKENIIDESGMPKERFSAEFPKEGPSILRIQQVVRGDSAAYFCASSPGQTEAFFGQGTRLTVV.

The chain combines TRBV7-2 with TRBJ2-1; 8 bases map to TRBD2. V trimming: 7 bases; J trimming: 5 bases; junction bases outside the gene matches: 10. CDR3 length: 15 amino acids. Looked up from germline, CDR1 is SGHTA and CDR2 is FQGNSA. CDR3 sequence reads: CASIRGGTRNNEQFF. CDR3 sequence (DNA): TGTGCCAGCATCAGGGGTGGGACTAGAAACAATGAGCAGTTCTTC.

The chain has TRBV21-1 and TRBJ2-1; the D call of TRBD2 is as the table states it, not checked on the DNA. TRBV21-1 is given as a pseudogene. There are 15 residues in the CDR3. CDR3 coding DNA: TGTGCCAGCAGCAAAGGGGAAACGGGGAATGGTGAGCAGTTCTTC. Protein product: CASSKGETGNGEQFF.

The chain uses TRBV19 and TRBJ1-5; maybe TRBD1 (6 bases). The CDR3 runs to 16 residues. Germline loops: CDR1 LNHDA, CDR2 SQIVND (reference sequence). Deletions cut 3 bases from V and 5 bases from J, with 17 bases between. CDR3 coding DNA: TGTGCCAGTAGTATGAATAGAGGGGCAGGGGATCAGCCCCAGCATTTT. Its translation: CASSMNRGAGDQPQHF.

The V call is TRBV6-1, the J call TRBJ2-2, with D unclear. This CDR3 comprises 15 residues. Trimming took off 1 base at V and 1 base at J, with 7 bases between the two ends. Germline lookup yields CDR1 MNHNS and CDR2 SASEGT. The CDR3 loop is CASSEGALNTGELFF. The CDR3 DNA reads as TGTGCCAGCAGTGAAGGGGCCCTGAACACCGGGGAGCTGTTTTTT.

The genes are TRBV4-1 and TRBJ2-2; TRBD2 might be the D (5 bases). The CDR3 loop spans 13 amino acids. Germline lookup yields CDR1 MGHRA and CDR2 YSYEKL. Trimming left V 6 bases short and J 5 bases short, with 10 bases between. CDR3 amino acids: CASSRLRTGELFF. As DNA, the CDR3 is TGCGCCAGCAGTCGACTACGGACCGGGGAGCTGTTTTTT.

Here the CDR3 reads CASSQDSQETQYF. The CDR3 region has the DNA TGTGCCAGCAGCCAGGACAGCCAAGAGACCCAGTACTTC. V usage is TRBV7-2 and J usage is TRBJ2-5; TRBD1 is a possible D gene (6 bases). Trimming shortened V by 5 bases and J by 1 base, and 8 bases separated the two germline ends. The CDR3 covers 13 residues. The germline gives CDR1 SGHTA, CDR2 FQGNSA.

This chain links TRBV9 with TRBJ1-3, with a tentative D call TRBD1 (6 bases). Trimming left V 0 bases short and J 2 bases short, with 15 bases between. The V gene's germline CDR1 is SGDLS and CDR2 YYNGEE. There are 17 residues in the CDR3. CDR3: CASSVAEAGVTGNTIYF. CDR3 DNA sequence: TGTGCCAGCAGCGTAGCGGAGGCAGGGGTAACTGGAAACACCATATATTTT.

V is TRBV6-2 or TRBV6-3 and J is TRBJ2-3, with D tentatively TRBD1 (6 bases). The CDR3 is 15 amino acids. Germline lookup yields CDR1 MNHEY and CDR2 SVGEGT. V dropped 6 bases and J dropped 2 bases, with 15 bases sitting between them. The CDR3: CASSGRDTFTDTQYF. The CDR3 DNA reads TGTGCCAGCAGCGGACGGGACACCTTCACAGATACGCAGTATTTT.

The chain has TRBV19 and TRBJ2-5; D is uncertain. The germline V gene has CDR1 LNHDA and CDR2 SQIVND (reference sequence). Trimming shortened V by 5 bases and J by 6 bases, and 13 bases separated the two germline ends. This CDR3 has 13 amino acids. The CDR3 loop reads CASSPAVGQTQYF. In nucleotides, the CDR3 is TGTGCCAGTAGTCCGGCAGTTGGGCAGACCCAGTACTTC.

This clone was observed a few times. The chain joins TRBV4-1 to TRBJ1-5; the D gene is possibly TRBD1 (6 bases). There are 16 residues in the CDR3. CDR1 and CDR2 from the germline V gene are MGHRA and YSYEKL. The V end lost 1 base, the J end lost 1 base, and 11 bases lay between the germline ends. Here the CDR3 reads CASSQVGQGSNQPQHF. In DNA, the CDR3 is TGCGCCAGCAGCCAAGTTGGTCAGGGGAGCAATCAGCCCCAGCATTTT.

This chain links TRBV2 with TRBJ2-1, with TRBD1 matching over 8 bases. Germline CDR1 reads SNHLY; CDR2 reads FYNNEI. V trimming: 4 bases; J trimming: 2 bases; junction bases outside the gene matches: 4. The CDR3 consists of 15 residues. The CDR3 region is CASSVRQGTYNEQFF. In nucleotides, the CDR3 is TGTGCCAGCAGTGTGCGACAGGGGACCTACAATGAGCAGTTCTTC.

The chain couples TRBV4-1 to TRBJ1-3; 8 bases are shared with TRBD1. Germline assignment: CDR1 MGHRA and CDR2 YSYEKL. V lost 2 bases to trimming and J lost 7 bases; unmatched junction nucleotides: 4. The CDR3 has 14 amino acids. This CDR3 reads CASSQPTGENTIYF. CDR3 nucleotide sequence: TGCGCCAGCAGCCAACCGACAGGGGAGAACACCATATATTTT.